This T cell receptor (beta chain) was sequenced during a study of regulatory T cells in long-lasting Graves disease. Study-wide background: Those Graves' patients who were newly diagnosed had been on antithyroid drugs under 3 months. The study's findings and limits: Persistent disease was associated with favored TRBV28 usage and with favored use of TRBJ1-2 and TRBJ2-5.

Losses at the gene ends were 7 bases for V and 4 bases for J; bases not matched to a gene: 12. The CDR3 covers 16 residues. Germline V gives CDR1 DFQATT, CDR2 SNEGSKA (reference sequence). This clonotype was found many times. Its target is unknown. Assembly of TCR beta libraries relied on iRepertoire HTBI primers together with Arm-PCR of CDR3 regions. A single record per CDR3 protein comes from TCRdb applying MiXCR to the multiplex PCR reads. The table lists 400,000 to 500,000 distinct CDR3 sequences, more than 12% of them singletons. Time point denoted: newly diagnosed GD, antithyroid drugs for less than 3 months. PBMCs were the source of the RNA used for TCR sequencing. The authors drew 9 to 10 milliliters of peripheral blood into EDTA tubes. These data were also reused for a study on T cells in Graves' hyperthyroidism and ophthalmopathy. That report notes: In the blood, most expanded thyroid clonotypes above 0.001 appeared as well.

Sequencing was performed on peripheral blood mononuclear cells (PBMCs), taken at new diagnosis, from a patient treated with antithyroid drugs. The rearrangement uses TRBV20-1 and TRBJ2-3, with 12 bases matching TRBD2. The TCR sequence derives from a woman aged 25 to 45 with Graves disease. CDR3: CSVSSTGTSGSDTQYF. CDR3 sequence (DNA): TGCAGTGTCAGCTCGACCGGGACTAGCGGGTCAGATACGCAGTATTTT.